Shown below are 9 T cell receptor beta chains from a single sample sequenced in a study of blood T cell dynamics during melanoma immunotherapy. TCRdb keeps only in-frame clones here, not all; method: immunoSEQ multiplex PCR. The table has about 11,000 clones, around nine tenths seen once. Documented time point: week 3, after first cycle of checkpoint inhibitor. The material was blood, obtained from a patient treated with checkpoint blockade. The source is a human donor with melanoma.

V is TRBV4-2 and J is TRBJ2-1; TRBD1 or TRBD2 may be the D gene (7 bases each). The CDR3 has 13 amino acids. V lost 4 bases to trimming and J lost 9 bases, with 13 bases between them. Germline V gene sequence: CDR1 LGHNA, CDR2 YNFKEQ. CDR3 loop: CASSPPGGGEQFF. In DNA form, the CDR3 reads TGTGCCAGCAGCCCCCCAGGGGGGGGTGAGCAGTTCTTC.

This chain joins TRBV7-3 and TRBJ2-6; weak D call: TRBD2 (5 bases). V dropped 5 bases and J dropped 4 bases, with 12 bases sitting between them. The CDR3 spans 15 residues. Looked up from germline, CDR1 is SGHTA and CDR2 is FQGTGA. The CDR3 sequence is CASSRGMAGANVLTF. The CDR3 bases are TGTGCCAGCAGCCGGGGAATGGCCGGGGCCAACGTCCTGACTTTC.

The rearrangement joins TRBV30 to TRBJ1-6, with 8 positions matching TRBD1. With 8 bases clipped from V and 6 bases from J, the junction kept 9 bases outside the gene matches. This CDR3 is built from 14 residues. Germline values: CDR1 GTSNPN, CDR2 SVGIG (reference sequence). The CDR3 spells CALQGASANSPLHF. DNA of the CDR3: TGTGCCCTCCAGGGGGCTTCGGCTAATTCACCCCTCCACTTT.

J is TRBJ2-6 and V is TRBV11-2, with TRBD1 matching 8 bases. Germline loops: CDR1 SGHAT, CDR2 FQNNGV. With V trimmed by 5 bases and J by 0 bases, 3 bases remained unmatched. The CDR3 contains 16 residues. CDR3 nucleotide sequence: TGTGCCAGCAGCCACAGGGGGAGCTCTGGGGCCAACGTCCTGACTTTC. Amino acids: CASSHRGSSGANVLTF. The full variable domain, its missing parts supplied by reference TRBV11-2 and TRBJ2-6, is EAGVAQSPRYKIIEKRQSVAFWCNPISGHATLYWYQQILGQGPKLLIQFQNNGVVDDSQLPKDRFSAERLKGVDSTLKIQPAKLEDSAVYLCASSHRGSSGANVLTFGAGSRLTVL.

The chain links TRBV11-2 to TRBJ2-7, with 7 nucleotides matching TRBD1. Per germline, CDR1 SGHAT and CDR2 FQNNGV. V dropped 5 bases and J dropped 5; count of bases not matched to a gene: 9. The CDR3 is 14 residues long. The CDR3 DNA reads as TGTGCCAGCAGCCTAGGAACAGGGGTTAACGAGCAGTACTTC. Its protein product is CASSLGTGVNEQYF.

This chain connects TRBV7-9 to TRBJ2-7; D may be TRBD1 or TRBD2 (5 bases each). The CDR3 is 14 residues long. V was clipped by 8 bases and J by 1 base, with 15 bases between them. Looked up from germline, CDR1 is SEHNR and CDR2 is FQNEAQ (reference sequence). This chain's CDR3 is CASSGAEQSYEQYF. In DNA form, the CDR3 reads TGTGCCAGCTCCGGGGCGGAGCAGTCCTACGAGCAGTACTTC.

The gene calls are TRBV27 and TRBJ2-3; 7 bases fit TRBD2. Per germline, CDR1 MNHEY and CDR2 SMNVEV (reference sequence). Trimming at V came to 6 bases and at J to 2 bases, leaving 8 bases not matched to a gene. The CDR3 spans 15 residues. In DNA, the CDR3 is TGTGCCAGCAGGGGGGGGATGGCGTCCACAGATACGCAGTATTTT. It translates to CASRGGMASTDTQYF.

The rearrangement uses TRBV29-1 and TRBJ2-3, with D perhaps TRBD1 (5 bases). CDR3 length: 14 residues. Trimming stripped 1 base from V and 1 base from J, with 9 bases between. From germline, CDR1 is SQVTM and CDR2 ANQGSEA. The chain's CDR3 is CSVEGWGGTDTQYF. Here the CDR3 DNA reads TGCAGCGTTGAAGGGTGGGGCGGCACAGATACGCAGTATTTT.

The genes are TRBV10-3 and TRBJ1-1; no clear D gene. V lost 4 bases to trimming and J lost 1 base, with 10 bases between them. Per germline, CDR1 ENHRY and CDR2 SYGVKD. The CDR3 has 14 residues. The CDR3 loop reads CAISAPGENTEAFF. The CDR3 region has the DNA TGTGCCATCAGTGCCCCGGGAGAGAACACTGAAGCTTTCTTT.